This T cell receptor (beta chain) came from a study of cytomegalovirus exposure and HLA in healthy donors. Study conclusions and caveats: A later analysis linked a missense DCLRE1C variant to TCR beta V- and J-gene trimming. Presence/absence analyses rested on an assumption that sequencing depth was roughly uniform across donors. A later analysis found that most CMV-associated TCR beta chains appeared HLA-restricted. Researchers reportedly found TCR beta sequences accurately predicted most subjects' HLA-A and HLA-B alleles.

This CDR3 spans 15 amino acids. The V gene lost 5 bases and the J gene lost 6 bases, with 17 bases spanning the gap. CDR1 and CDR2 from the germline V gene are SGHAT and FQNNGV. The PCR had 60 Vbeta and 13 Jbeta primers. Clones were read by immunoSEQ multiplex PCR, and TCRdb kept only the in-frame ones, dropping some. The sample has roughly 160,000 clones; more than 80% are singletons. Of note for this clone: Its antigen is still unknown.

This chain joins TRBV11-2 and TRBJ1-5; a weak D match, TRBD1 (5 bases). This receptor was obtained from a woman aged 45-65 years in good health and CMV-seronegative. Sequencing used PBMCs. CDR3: CASSAGVGSIQPQHF. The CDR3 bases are TGTGCCAGCAGCGCGGGGGTGGGCTCAATTCAGCCCCAGCATTTT.